A single sample is the source of the 4 T cell receptor beta chains below, sequenced in a study of blood T cell repertoires in COVID-19. Only in-frame clones appear in the TCRdb table, and some are missing; sequencing was by immunoSEQ multiplex PCR. The data contain 100,000 or so clones, approximately 79% of them singletons. The sequenced material came from peripheral blood. The receptors shown here come from a woman aged 80 or over with acute or convalescent COVID-19.

V and J are TRBV5-6 and TRBJ2-5, with 12 bases fitting TRBD2. Germline CDR1 is SGHDT and CDR2 is YYEEEE. CDR3 size: 16 residues. With V trimmed by 0 bases and J by 5 bases, 5 bases remained unmatched. The CDR3 region has the DNA TGTGCCAGCAGCTTGGAAAAAGGACTAGCGGGGGAGACCCAGTACTTC. Protein sequence: CASSLEKGLAGETQYF.

Points on this clone: This sample also contains other DNA sequences that code for the same CDR3. V usage is TRBV10-3 and J usage is TRBJ2-5, with 11 bases aligning to TRBD2. Germline values: CDR1 ENHRY, CDR2 SYGVKD. This CDR3 has 14 residues. The V gene end was trimmed by 6 bases and the J gene end by 1 base; junction bases not matched to a gene: 1. The CDR3 sequence is CAISLAGGQETQYF. In DNA form, the CDR3 reads TGTGCCATCAGCCTAGCGGGGGGCCAAGAGACCCAGTACTTC.

The chain has TRBV11-2 and TRBJ1-1, with a tentative D call TRBD1 (6 bases). The CDR3 has 16 residues. V lost 4 bases to trimming and J lost 3 bases, with 18 bases between them. The germline CDR1 and CDR2 sequences are SGHAT and FQNNGV. In DNA, the CDR3 is TGTGCCAGCAGCTCCCAGGGTGGGGGGGCGTACACTGAAGCTTTCTTT. Residues: CASSSQGGGAYTEAFF.

This clone was picked up one time. The V gene is TRBV6-5, the J gene TRBJ2-1, with 8 bases matching TRBD2. The CDR3 has 12 residues. CDR1 is MNHEY, CDR2 SVGAGI, per germline. J lost 9 bases, V lost 6 bases, and 4 bases had no gene match. CDR3 amino acids: CASSRTSSEQFF. The CDR3 nucleotides are TGTGCCAGCAGCCGGACTAGCAGTGAGCAGTTCTTC.